The rows below give T cell receptor beta chains drawn from one sample of a study of blood T cell repertoires in COVID-19. The assay was immunoSEQ multiplex PCR, and TCRdb's table has in-frame clones only and misses some. The sample shows 150,000 to 200,000 clones, about 80% of them seen only once. The source material was PBMCs or T cells enriched from blood (not recorded which). These receptors were obtained from a man aged 55 to 70 who had been exposed to COVID-19. Each CDR3 is given with its conserved first and last residue.

V gene: TRBV5-1
J gene: TRBJ1-6
CDR3 protein: CASSASGTGNSPLHF

V gene: TRBV12-2
J gene: TRBJ1-5
CDR3 protein: CASRLAGTGHGNQPQHF

V gene: TRBV9
J gene: TRBJ2-7
CDR3 protein: CASSVASGSYEQYF

V gene: TRBV7-2
J gene: TRBJ1-2
CDR3 protein: CASGAPNYGYTF

V gene: TRBV12-5
J gene: TRBJ2-1
CDR3 protein: CASGLPGLDSYNEQFF

V gene: TRBV5-1
J gene: TRBJ2-7
CDR3 protein: CASSFGAYEQYF

V gene: TRBV25-1
J gene: TRBJ2-2
CDR3 protein: CASSELWGGRSTGELFF

V gene: TRBV5-4
J gene: TRBJ2-2
CDR3 protein: CASSLDGLATGELFF

V gene: TRBV4-3
J gene: TRBJ2-7
CDR3 protein: CASSQAGTGFYEQYF

V gene: TRBV28
J gene: TRBJ1-2
CDR3 protein: CASSSGSGGRYGYTF

V gene: TRBV6-5
J gene: TRBJ1-5
CDR3 protein: CASSWTGGVDQPQHF

V gene: TRBV6-5
J gene: TRBJ1-2
CDR3 protein: CASSYSTGIDGYTF

V gene: TRBV30
J gene: TRBJ1-5
CDR3 protein: CAWSAGQGGQPQHF

V gene: TRBV30
J gene: TRBJ2-1
CDR3 protein: CAWSALAGVNNEQFF

V gene: TRBV20-1
J gene: TRBJ1-2
CDR3 protein: CSAGQEYGYTF

V gene: TRBV2
J gene: TRBJ2-5
CDR3 protein: CASSEGSRAEETQYF

V gene: TRBV4-3
J gene: TRBJ2-7
CDR3 protein: CASSQSGTGGFYEQYF

V gene: TRBV27
J gene: TRBJ1-6
CDR3 protein: CASSLKAWSSYNSPLHF

V gene: TRBV2
J gene: TRBJ1-1
CDR3 protein: CASSDSGQGNTEAFF

V gene: TRBV6-5
J gene: TRBJ1-1
CDR3 protein: CASKQTGGGNTEAFF

V gene: TRBV19
J gene: TRBJ2-5
CDR3 protein: CASSTGFGTQYF

V gene: TRBV27
J gene: TRBJ2-1
CDR3 protein: CASSLGQDNEQFF

V gene: TRBV5-1
J gene: TRBJ2-5
CDR3 protein: CASSLRGQGETQYF

V gene: TRBV11-3
J gene: TRBJ2-5
CDR3 protein: CASSRGGAETQYF

V gene: TRBV9
J gene: TRBJ1-6
CDR3 protein: CASSVDGTPNSPLHF

V gene: TRBV13
J gene: TRBJ2-3
CDR3 protein: CASSLGLPTDTQYF

V gene: TRBV6-6
J gene: TRBJ2-1
CDR3 protein: CAGARGVRDEQFF

V gene: TRBV2
J gene: TRBJ1-1
CDR3 protein: CASLYFGNTEAFF

V gene: TRBV14
J gene: TRBJ2-3
CDR3 protein: CASSQDRSGGRADTQYF

V gene: TRBV28
J gene: TRBJ2-2
CDR3 protein: CASSGGSGTGELFF

V gene: TRBV3-1/TRBV3-2
J gene: TRBJ2-1
CDR3 protein: CASSQLGGDNEQFF

V gene: TRBV19
J gene: TRBJ2-3
CDR3 protein: CASRDMRGLPFTDTQYF